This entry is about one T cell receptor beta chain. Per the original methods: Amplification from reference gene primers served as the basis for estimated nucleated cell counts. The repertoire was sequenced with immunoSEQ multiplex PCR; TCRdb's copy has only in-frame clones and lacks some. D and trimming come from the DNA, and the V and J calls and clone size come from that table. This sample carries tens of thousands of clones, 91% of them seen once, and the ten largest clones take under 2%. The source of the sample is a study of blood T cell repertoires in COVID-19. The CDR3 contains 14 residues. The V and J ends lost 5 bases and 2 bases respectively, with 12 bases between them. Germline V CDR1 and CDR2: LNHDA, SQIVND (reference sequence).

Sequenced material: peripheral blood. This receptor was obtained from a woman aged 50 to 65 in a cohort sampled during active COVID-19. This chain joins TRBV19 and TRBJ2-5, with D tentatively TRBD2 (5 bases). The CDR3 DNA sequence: TGTGCCAGTAGTTACGGACTCTTGCAAGAGACCCAGTACTTC. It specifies CASSYGLLQETQYF.